Sequencing of this T cell receptor (beta chain) was carried out in a study of cytomegalovirus exposure and HLA in healthy donors. PCR involved 60 Vbeta and 13 Jbeta primers. Assay: immunoSEQ multiplex PCR; the TCRdb copy retains only in-frame clones and omits some. Among 200,000 to 250,000 clones listed, around 85% were seen once. The CDR3 has 14 amino acids. Losses at the gene ends were 1 base for V and 3 bases for J; bases not matched to a gene: 2. CDR1 and CDR2 (germline): LNHNV, YYDKDF (reference sequence). Sequences were obtained from PBMCs. The clonotype comes from a man aged 45-65 years in good health and CMV-seronegative. The gene calls are TRBV15 and TRBJ2-7, with TRBD2 matching 8 bases. The CDR3 bases are TGTGCCACCAGCAGAGGTGCGGGGGGCTACGAGCAGTACTTC. The encoded protein is CATSRGAGGYEQYF.